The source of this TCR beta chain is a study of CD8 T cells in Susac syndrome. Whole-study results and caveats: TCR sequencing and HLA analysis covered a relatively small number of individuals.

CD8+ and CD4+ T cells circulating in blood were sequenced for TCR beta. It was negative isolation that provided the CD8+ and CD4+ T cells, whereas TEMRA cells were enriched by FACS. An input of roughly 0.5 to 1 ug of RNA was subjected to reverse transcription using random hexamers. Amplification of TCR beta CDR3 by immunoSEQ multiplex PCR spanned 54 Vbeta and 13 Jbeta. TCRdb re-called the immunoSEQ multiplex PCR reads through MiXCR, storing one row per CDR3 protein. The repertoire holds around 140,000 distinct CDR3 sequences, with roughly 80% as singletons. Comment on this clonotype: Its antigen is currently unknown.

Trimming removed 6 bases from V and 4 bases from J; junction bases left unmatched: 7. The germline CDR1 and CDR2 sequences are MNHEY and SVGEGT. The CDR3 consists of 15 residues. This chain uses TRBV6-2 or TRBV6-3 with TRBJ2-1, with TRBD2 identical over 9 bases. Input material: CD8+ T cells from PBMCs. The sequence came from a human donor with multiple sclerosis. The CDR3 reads CASSLAGEGYNEQFF. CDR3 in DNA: TGTGCCAGCAGCTTAGCGGGAGAAGGGTACAATGAGCAGTTCTTC.